This T cell receptor (beta chain) was obtained from a study of spatial heterogeneity in lung cancer. Study at large: Raw-read counts averaged over ten per unique TCR and UMI combination. General study findings and limits: At tumor resection, ubiquitous expanded TCRs were detected in blood more often than later.

In germline, CDR1 is SQVTM, CDR2 ANQGSEA. The CDR3 runs to 13 residues. With 7 bases clipped from V and 0 bases from J, the junction kept 5 bases outside the gene matches. The time point here: sample taken at primary tumor resection. From the 5' RACE reads, TCRdb called clonotypes with MiXCR, one entry per CDR3 protein. The table includes tens of thousands of distinct CDR3 sequences, about 12% detected once. Regarding this clonotype: As yet, its antigen is unknown.

V and J are TRBV29-1 and TRBJ1-1; TRBD1 matches at 7 bases. The sample consisted of PBMCs, taken at surgery. This clonotype originated in a male donor with early-stage non-small cell lung cancer. The chain's CDR3 is CSARDSMNTEAFF. The CDR3 nucleotides are TGCAGCGCTAGGGACAGCATGAACACTGAAGCTTTCTTT.